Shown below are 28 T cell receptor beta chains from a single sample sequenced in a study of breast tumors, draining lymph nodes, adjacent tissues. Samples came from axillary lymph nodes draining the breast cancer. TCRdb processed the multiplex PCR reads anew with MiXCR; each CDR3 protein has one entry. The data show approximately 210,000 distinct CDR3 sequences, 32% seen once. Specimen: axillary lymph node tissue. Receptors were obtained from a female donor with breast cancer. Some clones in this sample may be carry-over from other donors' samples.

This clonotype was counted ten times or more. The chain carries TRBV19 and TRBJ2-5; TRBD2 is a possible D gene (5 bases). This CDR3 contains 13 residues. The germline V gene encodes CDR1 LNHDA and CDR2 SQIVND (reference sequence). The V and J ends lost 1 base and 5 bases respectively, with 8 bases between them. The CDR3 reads CASSIGEWETQYF. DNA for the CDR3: TGTGCCAGTAGTATAGGGGAGTGGGAGACCCAGTACTTC.

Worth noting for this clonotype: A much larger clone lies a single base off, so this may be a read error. The DNA of the CDR3 is TGCGCCAGCAGCCCCCGGGGTGGCGGGACCGGCGCCCGCACAGATACGCAGTATTTT. It is translated as CASSPRGGGTGARTDTQYF. The genes are TRBV4-3 and TRBJ2-3; possibly TRBD2 for D (6 bases). This CDR3 is 19 amino acids long. Germline CDR1 reads LGHNA; CDR2 reads YSLEER. The ends were cut back, 4 bases at V and 1 base at J, with 24 bases in the middle.

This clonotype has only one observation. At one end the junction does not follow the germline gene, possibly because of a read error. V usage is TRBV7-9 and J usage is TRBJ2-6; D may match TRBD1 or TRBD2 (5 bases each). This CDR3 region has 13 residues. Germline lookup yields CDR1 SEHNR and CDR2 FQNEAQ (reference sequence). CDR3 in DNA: TGTGCCAGCAGCCCGAGAGGGGACAACGTCCTGACTTTC. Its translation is CASSPRGDNVLTF. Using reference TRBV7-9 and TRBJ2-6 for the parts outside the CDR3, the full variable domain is DTGVSQNPRHKITKRGQNVTFRCDPISEHNRLYWYRQTLGQGPEFLTYFQNEAQLEKSRLLSDRFSAERPKGSFSTLEIQRTEQGDSAMYLCASSPRGDNVLTFGAGSRLTVL.

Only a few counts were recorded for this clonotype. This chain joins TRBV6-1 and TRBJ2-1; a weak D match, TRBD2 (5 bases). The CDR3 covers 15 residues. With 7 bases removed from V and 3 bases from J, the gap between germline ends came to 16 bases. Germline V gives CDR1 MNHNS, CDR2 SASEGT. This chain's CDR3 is CASKVQQEVYNEQFF. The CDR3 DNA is TGTGCCAGCAAGGTCCAGCAGGAGGTCTACAATGAGCAGTTCTTC.

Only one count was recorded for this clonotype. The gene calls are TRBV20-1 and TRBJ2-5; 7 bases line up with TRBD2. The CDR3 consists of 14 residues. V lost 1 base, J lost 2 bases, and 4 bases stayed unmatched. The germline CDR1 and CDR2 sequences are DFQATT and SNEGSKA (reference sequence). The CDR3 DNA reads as TGCAGTGCTAGAGTTTCTAGCGGTCAAGAGACCCAGTACTTC. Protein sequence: CSARVSSGQETQYF.

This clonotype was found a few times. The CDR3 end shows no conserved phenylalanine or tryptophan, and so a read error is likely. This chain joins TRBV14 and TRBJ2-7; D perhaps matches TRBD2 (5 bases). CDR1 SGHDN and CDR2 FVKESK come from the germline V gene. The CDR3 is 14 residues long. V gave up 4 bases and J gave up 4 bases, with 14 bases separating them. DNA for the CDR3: TGTGCCAGCAGCCCGGCTAGCCCTTTTTACGAGCAGTACCTC. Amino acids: CASSPASPFYEQYL.

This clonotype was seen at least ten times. CDR3 in amino acids: CSLGLNYNEQFF. CDR3 nucleotide sequence: TGCAGCCTAGGACTAAACTACAATGAGCAGTTCTTC. V and J are TRBV20-1 and TRBJ2-1, with D possibly being TRBD2 (6 bases). The CDR3 extends over 12 amino acids. The germline V gene has CDR1 DFQATT and CDR2 SNEGSKA (reference sequence).

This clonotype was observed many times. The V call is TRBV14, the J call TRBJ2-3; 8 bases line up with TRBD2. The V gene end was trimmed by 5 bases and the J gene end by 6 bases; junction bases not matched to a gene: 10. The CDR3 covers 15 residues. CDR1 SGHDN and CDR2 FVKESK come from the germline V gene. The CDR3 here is CASSSPAGEADTQYF. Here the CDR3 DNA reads TGTGCCAGCAGCTCCCCAGCGGGAGAAGCGGATACGCAGTATTTT.

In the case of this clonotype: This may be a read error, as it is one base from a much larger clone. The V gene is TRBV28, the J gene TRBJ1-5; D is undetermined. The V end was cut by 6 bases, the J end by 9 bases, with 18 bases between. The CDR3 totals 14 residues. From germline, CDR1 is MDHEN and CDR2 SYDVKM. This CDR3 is CASSLTGPPGPQHF. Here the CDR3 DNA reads TGTGCCAGCAGCCTAACCGGGCCCCCGGGGCCCCAGCATTTT.

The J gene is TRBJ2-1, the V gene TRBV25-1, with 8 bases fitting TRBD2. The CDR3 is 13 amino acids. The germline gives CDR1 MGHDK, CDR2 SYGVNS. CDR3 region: CAREGLGPGEQFF. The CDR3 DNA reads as TGTGCTAGAGAGGGACTAGGGCCGGGTGAGCAGTTCTTC.

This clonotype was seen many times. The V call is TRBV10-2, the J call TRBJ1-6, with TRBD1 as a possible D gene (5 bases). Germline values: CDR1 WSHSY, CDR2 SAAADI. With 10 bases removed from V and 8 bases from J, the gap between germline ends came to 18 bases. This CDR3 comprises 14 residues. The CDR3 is CATADSGRDSPLHF. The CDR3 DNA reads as TGCGCCACCGCAGACAGTGGAAGGGATTCACCCCTCCACTTT.

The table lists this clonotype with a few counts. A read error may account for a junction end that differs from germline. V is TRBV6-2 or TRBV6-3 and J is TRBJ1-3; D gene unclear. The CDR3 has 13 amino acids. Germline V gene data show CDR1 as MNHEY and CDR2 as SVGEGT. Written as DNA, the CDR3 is TGTGCCAGCAGTCACTCGACGGGAAACACCATATATTTT. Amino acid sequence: CASSHSTGNTIYF.

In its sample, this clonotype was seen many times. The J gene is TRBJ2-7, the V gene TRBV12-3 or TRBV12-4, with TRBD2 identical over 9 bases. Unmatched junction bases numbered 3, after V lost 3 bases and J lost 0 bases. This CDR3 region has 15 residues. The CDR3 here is CASSFAAGGSYEQYF. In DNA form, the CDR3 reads TGTGCCAGCAGTTTTGCAGCGGGGGGCTCCTACGAGCAGTACTTC.

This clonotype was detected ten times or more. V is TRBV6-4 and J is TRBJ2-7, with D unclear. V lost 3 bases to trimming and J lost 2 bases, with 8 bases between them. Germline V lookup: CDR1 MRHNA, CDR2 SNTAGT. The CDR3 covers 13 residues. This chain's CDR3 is CASSEGPTYEQYF. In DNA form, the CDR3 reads TGTGCCAGCAGTGAAGGGCCAACCTACGAGCAGTACTTC.

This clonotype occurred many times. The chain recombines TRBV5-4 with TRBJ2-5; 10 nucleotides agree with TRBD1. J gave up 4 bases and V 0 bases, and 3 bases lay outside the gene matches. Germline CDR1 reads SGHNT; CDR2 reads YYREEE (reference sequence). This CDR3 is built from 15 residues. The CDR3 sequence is CASSLAGTGAETQYF. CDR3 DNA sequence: TGTGCCAGCAGCTTGGCCGGGACAGGGGCAGAGACCCAGTACTTC.

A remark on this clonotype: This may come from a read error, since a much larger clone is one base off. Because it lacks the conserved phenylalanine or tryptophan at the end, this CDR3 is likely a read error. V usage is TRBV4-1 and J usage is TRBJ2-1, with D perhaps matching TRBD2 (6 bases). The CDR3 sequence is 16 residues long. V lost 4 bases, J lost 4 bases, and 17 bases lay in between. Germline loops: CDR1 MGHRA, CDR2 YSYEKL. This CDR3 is CASSRQTSKGYNEQFL. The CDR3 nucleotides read TGCGCCAGCAGCCGACAAACTAGCAAAGGGTACAATGAGCAGTTCCTC.

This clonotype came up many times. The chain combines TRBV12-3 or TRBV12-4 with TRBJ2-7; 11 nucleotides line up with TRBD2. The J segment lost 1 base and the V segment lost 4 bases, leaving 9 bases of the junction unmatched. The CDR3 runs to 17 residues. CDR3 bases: TGTGCCAGCAGTTCTCGACTAGCGGGAACCCTTTCCTACGAGCAGTACTTC. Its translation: CASSSRLAGTLSYEQYF.

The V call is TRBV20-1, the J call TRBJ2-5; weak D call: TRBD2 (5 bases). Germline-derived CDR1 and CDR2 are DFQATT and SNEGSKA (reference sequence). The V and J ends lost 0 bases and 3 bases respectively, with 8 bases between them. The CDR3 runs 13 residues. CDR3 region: CSARDPGKETQYF. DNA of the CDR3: TGCAGTGCTAGAGACCCGGGAAAAGAGACCCAGTACTTC.

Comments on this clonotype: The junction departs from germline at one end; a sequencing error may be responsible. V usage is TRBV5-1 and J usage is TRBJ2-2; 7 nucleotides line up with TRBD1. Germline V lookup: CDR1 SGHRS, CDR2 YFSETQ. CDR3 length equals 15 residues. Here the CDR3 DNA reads TGCGCCAGCAGCCGGGCGACAGGGATCTACGGGGAGCTGTTTTTC. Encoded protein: CASSRATGIYGELFF.

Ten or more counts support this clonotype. The CDR3 loop reads CAISPGTGGTGELFF. As DNA, the CDR3 is TGTGCCATCAGCCCCGGGACAGGGGGCACCGGGGAGCTGTTTTTT. This chain connects TRBV10-3 to TRBJ2-2; 11 nucleotides match TRBD1. V was clipped by 6 bases and J by 4 bases; unmatched bases: 4. This CDR3 has 15 amino acids. In germline, CDR1 is ENHRY, CDR2 SYGVKD.

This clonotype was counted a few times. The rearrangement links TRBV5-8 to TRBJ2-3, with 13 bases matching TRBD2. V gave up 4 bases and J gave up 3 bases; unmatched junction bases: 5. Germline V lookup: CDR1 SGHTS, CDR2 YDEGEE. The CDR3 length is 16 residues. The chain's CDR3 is CASSAGTSGTTDTQYF. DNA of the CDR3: TGTGCCAGCAGCGCCGGGACTAGCGGGACTACAGATACGCAGTATTTT.

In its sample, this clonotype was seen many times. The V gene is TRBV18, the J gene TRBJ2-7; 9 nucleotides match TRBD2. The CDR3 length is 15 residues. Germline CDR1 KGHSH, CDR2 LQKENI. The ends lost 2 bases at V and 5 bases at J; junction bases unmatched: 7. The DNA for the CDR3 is TGTGCCAGCTCACCAAGGCAGCGGGAGGTGGACGAGCAGTACTTC. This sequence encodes CASSPRQREVDEQYF.

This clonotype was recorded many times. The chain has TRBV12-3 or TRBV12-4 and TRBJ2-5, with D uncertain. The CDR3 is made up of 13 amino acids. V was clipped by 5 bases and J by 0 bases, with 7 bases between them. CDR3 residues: CASSRTNQETQYF. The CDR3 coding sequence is TGTGCCAGCAGTAGAACTAACCAAGAGACCCAGTACTTC.

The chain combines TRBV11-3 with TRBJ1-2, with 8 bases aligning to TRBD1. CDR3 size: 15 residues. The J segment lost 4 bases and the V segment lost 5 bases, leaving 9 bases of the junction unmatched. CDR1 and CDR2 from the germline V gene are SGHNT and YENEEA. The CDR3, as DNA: TGTGCCAGCAGCGCGGGACAGGATGGGCCCTATGGCTACACCTTC. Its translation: CASSAGQDGPYGYTF.

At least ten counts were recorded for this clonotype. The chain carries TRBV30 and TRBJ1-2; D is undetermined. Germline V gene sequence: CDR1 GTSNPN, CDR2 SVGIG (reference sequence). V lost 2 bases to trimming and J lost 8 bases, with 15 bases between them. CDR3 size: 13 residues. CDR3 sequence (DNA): TGTGCCTGGAGTTGGAGGAATCTAGGCGGCTACACCTTC. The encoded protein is CAWSWRNLGGYTF.

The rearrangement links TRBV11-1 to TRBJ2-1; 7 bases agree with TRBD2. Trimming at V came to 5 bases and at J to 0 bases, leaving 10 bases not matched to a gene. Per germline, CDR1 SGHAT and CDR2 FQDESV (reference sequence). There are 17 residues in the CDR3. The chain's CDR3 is CASSQGNAGVSYNEQFF. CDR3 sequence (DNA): TGTGCCAGCAGCCAGGGCAATGCGGGAGTCTCCTACAATGAGCAGTTCTTC.

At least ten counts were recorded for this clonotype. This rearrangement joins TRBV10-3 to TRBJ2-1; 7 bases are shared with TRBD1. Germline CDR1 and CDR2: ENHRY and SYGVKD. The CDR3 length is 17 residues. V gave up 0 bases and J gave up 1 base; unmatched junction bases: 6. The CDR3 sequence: CAISESGAGGSYNEQFF. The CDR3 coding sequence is TGTGCCATCAGTGAGTCTGGGGCAGGGGGTTCCTACAATGAGCAGTTCTTC.

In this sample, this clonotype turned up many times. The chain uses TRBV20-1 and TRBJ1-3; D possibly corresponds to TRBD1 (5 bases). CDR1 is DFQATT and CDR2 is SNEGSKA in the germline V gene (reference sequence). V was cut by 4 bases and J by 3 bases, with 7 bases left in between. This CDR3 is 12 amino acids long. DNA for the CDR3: TGCAGTGCTAAGGGGCATGGAAACACCATATATTTT. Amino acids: CSAKGHGNTIYF.